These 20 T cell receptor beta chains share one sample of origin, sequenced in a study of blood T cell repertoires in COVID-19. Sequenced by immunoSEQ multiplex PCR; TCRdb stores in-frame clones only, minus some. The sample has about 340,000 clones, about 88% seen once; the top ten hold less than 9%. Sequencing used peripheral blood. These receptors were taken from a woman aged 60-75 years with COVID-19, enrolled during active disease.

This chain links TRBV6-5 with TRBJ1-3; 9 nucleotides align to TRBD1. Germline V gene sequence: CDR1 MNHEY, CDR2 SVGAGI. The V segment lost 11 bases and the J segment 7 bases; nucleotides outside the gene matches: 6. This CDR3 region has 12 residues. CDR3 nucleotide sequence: TGTGCCGCCGGACAGGGGTGGAACACCATATATTTT. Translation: CAAGQGWNTIYF.

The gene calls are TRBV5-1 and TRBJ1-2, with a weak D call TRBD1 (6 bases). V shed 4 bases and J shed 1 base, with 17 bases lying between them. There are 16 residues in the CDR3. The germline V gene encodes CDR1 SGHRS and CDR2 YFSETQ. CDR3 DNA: TGCGCCAGCAGCAATCCAGGGGAATATGGTAACTATGGCTACACCTTC. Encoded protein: CASSNPGEYGNYGYTF.

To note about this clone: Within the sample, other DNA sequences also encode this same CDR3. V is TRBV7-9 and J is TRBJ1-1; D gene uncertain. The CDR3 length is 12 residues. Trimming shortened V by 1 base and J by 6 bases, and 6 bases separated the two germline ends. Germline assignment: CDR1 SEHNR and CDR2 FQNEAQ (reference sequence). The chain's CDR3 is CASSLVVAEAFF. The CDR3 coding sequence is TGTGCCAGCAGCTTAGTCGTAGCTGAAGCTTTCTTT. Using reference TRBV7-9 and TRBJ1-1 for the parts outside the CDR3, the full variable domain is DTGVSQNPRHKITKRGQNVTFRCDPISEHNRLYWYRQTLGQGPEFLTYFQNEAQLEKSRLLSDRFSAERPKGSFSTLEIQRTEQGDSAMYLCASSLVVAEAFFGQGTRLTVV.

The CDR3 spells CASQAGQNTGELFF. The CDR3 DNA follows: TGCGCCAGCCAGGCAGGCCAAAACACCGGGGAGCTGTTTTTT. This rearrangement joins TRBV10-1 to TRBJ2-2; D uncertain. Trimming left V 8 bases short and J 2 bases short, with 12 bases between. From germline, CDR1 is WNHNN and CDR2 SYGVQD (reference sequence). The CDR3 covers 14 residues.

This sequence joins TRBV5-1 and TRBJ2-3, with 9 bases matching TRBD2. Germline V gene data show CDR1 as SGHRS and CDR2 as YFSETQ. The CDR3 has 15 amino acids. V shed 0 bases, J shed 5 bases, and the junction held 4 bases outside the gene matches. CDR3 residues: CASSLEGSGGDTQYF. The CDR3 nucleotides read TGCGCCAGCAGCTTGGAGGGTAGCGGGGGAGATACGCAGTATTTT.

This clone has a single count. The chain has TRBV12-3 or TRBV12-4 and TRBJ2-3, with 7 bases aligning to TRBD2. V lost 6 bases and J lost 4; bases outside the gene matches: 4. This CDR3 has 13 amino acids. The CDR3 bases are TGTGCCAGCAGGGTACTAGCGTCAGATACGCAGTATTTT. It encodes CASRVLASDTQYF.

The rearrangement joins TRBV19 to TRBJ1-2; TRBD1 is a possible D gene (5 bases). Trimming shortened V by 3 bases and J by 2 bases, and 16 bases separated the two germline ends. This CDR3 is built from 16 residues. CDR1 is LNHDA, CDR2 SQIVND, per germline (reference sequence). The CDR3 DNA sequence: TGTGCCAGTAGTATGAGGTGGGGGGGAACAAACTATGGCTACACCTTC. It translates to CASSMRWGGTNYGYTF.

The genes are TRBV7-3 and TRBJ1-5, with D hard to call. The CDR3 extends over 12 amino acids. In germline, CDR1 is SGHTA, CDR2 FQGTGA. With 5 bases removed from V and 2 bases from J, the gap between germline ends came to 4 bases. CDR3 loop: CASSVGNQPQHF. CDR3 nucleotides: TGTGCCAGCAGCGTAGGCAATCAGCCCCAGCATTTT.

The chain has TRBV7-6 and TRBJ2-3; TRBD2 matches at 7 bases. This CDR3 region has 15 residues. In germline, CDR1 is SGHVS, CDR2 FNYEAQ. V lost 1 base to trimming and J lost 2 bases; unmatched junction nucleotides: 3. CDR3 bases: TGTGCCAGCAGCTTAGAAGCGGGGATCACAGATACGCAGTATTTT. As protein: CASSLEAGITDTQYF.

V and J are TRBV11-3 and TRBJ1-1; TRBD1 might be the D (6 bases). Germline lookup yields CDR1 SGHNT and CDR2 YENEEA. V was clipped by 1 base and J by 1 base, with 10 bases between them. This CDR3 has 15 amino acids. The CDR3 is CASSLAGARNTEAFF. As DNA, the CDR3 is TGTGCCAGCAGCTTAGCAGGGGCGAGGAACACTGAAGCTTTCTTT.

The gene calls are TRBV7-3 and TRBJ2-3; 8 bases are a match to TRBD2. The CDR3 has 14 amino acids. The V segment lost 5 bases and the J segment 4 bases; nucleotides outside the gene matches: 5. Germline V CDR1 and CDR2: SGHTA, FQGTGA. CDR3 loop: CASSRSGGPDTQYF. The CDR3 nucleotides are TGTGCCAGCAGCCGAAGCGGGGGTCCAGATACGCAGTATTTT.

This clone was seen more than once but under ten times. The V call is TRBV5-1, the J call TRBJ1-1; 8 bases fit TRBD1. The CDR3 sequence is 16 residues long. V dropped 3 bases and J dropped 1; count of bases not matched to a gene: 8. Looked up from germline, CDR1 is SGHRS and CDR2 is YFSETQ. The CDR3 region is CASSWGTGGGNTEAFF. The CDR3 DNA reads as TGCGCCAGCAGCTGGGGGACAGGAGGTGGGAACACTGAAGCTTTCTTT.

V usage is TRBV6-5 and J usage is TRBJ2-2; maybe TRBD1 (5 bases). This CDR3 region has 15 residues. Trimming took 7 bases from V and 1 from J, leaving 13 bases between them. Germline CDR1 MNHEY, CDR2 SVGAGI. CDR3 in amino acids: CASTPAGWNTGELFF. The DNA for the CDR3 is TGTGCCAGCACCCCGGCAGGGTGGAACACCGGGGAGCTGTTTTTT.

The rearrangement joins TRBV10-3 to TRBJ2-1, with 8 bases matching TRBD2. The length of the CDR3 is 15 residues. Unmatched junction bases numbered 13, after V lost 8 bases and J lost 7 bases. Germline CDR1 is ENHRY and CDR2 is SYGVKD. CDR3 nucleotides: TGTGCCATCGGGGGCGTGGCGGGGGGTAGGAATGAGCAGTTCTTC. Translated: CAIGGVAGGRNEQFF.

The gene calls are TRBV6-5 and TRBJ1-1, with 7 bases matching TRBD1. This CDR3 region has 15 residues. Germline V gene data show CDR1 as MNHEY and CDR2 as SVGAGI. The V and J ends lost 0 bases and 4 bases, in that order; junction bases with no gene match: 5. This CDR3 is CASSYSWKGATEAFF. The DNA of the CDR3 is TGTGCCAGCAGTTACTCTTGGAAGGGGGCCACTGAAGCTTTCTTT.

CDR3 protein: CASGAGPTGELFF. CDR3 nucleotide sequence: TGCGCATCTGGGGCAGGGCCAACCGGGGAGCTGTTTTTT. The rearrangement links TRBV5-1 to TRBJ2-2; D possibly corresponds to TRBD1 (5 bases). Germline assignment: CDR1 SGHRS and CDR2 YFSETQ. CDR3 length: 13 residues.

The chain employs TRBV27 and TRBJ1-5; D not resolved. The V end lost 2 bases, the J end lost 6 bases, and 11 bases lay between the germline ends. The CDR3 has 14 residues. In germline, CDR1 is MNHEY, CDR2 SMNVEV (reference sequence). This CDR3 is CASSLGGMGQPQHF. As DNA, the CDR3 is TGTGCCAGCAGTTTAGGAGGGATGGGTCAGCCCCAGCATTTT.

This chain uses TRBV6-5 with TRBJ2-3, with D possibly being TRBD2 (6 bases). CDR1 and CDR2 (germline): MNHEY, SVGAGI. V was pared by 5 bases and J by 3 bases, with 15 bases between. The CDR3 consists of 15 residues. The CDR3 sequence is CASSMYGGGTDTQYF. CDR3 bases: TGTGCCAGCAGTATGTACGGGGGAGGTACAGATACGCAGTATTTT.

In nucleotides, the CDR3 is TGTGCCAGCAGCTTGGGGGCCAGGACAGGGGGCGGGGATGAGCAGTTCTTC. This sequence encodes CASSLGARTGGGDEQFF. The V gene is TRBV5-4, the J gene TRBJ2-1, with 11 bases matching TRBD1. This CDR3 contains 17 residues. The V segment lost 0 bases and the J segment 8 bases; nucleotides outside the gene matches: 10. Germline V gene sequence: CDR1 SGHNT, CDR2 YYREEE (reference sequence).

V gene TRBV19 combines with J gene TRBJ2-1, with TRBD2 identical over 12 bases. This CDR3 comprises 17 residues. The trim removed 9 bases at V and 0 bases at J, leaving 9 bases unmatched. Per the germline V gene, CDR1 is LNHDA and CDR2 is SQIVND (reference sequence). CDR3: CASTLAGGLGSYNEQFF. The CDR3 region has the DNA TGTGCCAGCACCCTAGCGGGGGGGCTAGGCTCCTACAATGAGCAGTTCTTC. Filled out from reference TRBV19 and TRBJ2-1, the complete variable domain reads DGGITQSPKYLFRKEGQNVTLSCEQNLNHDAMYWYRQDPGQGLRLIYYSQIVNDFQKGDIAEGYSVSREKKESFPLTVTSAQKNPTAFYLCASTLAGGLGSYNEQFFGPGTRLTVL.